This TCR beta chain was identified in a study of T cells in Graves' hyperthyroidism and ophthalmopathy. Regarding the study as a whole: The model made its ophthalmopathy prediction, and onset followed a median approximately 6 months later. A 13 V-J model separated ophthalmopathy from stable hyperthyroidism.

The sample holds many counts of this clonotype. Its specificity is not known. There were TCR beta CDR3 regions amplified from RNA transcripts. The primer set for the first-round RT-PCR of the TCR CDR3 was HTBI. MiXCR, run by TCRdb on the multiplex PCR reads, gives a single entry per CDR3 protein. The repertoire has roughly 630,000 distinct CDR3 sequences, roughly 14% of them found once; the top ten carry 6.5% to 8%. Germline CDR1 reads SQVTM; CDR2 reads ANQGSEA. Trimming took off 5 bases at V and 0 bases at J, with 4 bases between the two ends. The CDR3 covers 11 residues. The sequenced material came from blood. The gene calls are TRBV29-1 and TRBJ1-1; no clear D gene. The receptor was isolated from a woman in her thirties with Graves' hyperthyroidism. The CDR3 nucleotides read TGCAGCGTTCTATTGAACACTGAAGCTTTCTTT. Amino acids: CSVLLNTEAFF.